The 2 T cell receptor beta chains in this list originate from one sample, sequenced in a study of CD8 T cells in ankylosing spondylitis. From the 5' RACE reads, TCRdb called clonotypes with MiXCR, one entry per CDR3 protein. The data hold roughly 150,000 distinct CDR3 sequences, with roughly 31% observed a single time. Material for sequencing was synovial fluid, either unsorted or a sorted T cell fraction (not recorded which). The receptors here all came from a male donor with ankylosing spondylitis.

This chain links TRBV4-1 with TRBJ2-3; 10 nucleotides line up with TRBD1. CDR1 and CDR2 (germline): MGHRA, YSYEKL. The CDR3 covers 18 residues. The trim removed 0 bases at V and 1 base at J, leaving 7 bases unmatched. The CDR3 sequence is CASSQETPDRGGTDTQYF. CDR3 bases: TGCGCCAGCAGCCAAGAAACCCCGGACAGGGGGGGCACAGATACGCAGTATTTT.

In DNA form, the CDR3 reads TGCGCCAGCAGCCAAGGACAGGGAAATCAGCCCCAGCATTTT. Protein sequence: CASSQGQGNQPQHF. The genes are TRBV4-1 and TRBJ1-5; 7 positions agree with TRBD1. Looked up from germline, CDR1 is MGHRA and CDR2 is YSYEKL. Unmatched junction bases numbered 1, after V lost 1 base and J lost 4 bases. This CDR3 contains 14 residues.